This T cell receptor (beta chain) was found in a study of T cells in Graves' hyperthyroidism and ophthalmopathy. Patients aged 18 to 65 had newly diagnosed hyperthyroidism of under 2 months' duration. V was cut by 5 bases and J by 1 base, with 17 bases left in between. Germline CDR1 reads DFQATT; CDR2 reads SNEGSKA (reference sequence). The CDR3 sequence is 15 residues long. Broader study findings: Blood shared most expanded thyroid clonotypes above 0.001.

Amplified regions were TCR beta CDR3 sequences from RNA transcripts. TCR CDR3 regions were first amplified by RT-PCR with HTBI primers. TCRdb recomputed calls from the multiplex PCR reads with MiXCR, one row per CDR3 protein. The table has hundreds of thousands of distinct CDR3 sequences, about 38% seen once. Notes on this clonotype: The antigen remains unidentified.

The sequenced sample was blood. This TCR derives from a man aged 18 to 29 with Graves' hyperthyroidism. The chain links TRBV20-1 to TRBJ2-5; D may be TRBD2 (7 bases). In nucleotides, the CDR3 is TGCAGTGCTCATTTGGGGGGGGGCCTCCAAGAGACCCAGTACTTC. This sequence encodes CSAHLGGGLQETQYF.